These T cell receptor beta chains were read from a single sample in a study of T cell responses to AZD1222 COVID-19 vaccine. Libraries were prepared by immunoSEQ multiplex PCR; TCRdb keeps only in-frame clonotypes and omits some of them. The top ten clones hold under 2% of a sample with approximately 150,000 clones, about nine tenths of them seen once. The source was peripheral blood, collected 28 days after the second AZD1222 dose. The receptors come from an adult who received the AZD1222 COVID-19 vaccine. Both conserved end residues are part of each CDR3. Expanded clones get a size class; other rows say once, few or many, or leave the size out.

>TRBJ2-1|TRBV19|.
CASSRGLAGGIYNEQFF
>TRBJ1-2|TRBV5-6|.
CASSPDLIYGYTF
>TRBJ2-1|TRBV12-3/TRBV12-4|.
CASSLRSEQFF
>TRBJ2-7|TRBV6-2/TRBV6-3|.
CASCPPSGTIYEQYF
>TRBJ2-7|TRBV27|.
CASSLEGGATQVQYF
>TRBJ2-1|TRBV30|.
CAWSVLVGYNEQFF
>TRBJ2-7|TRBV11-3|.
CASSLGLAGAEQYF
>TRBJ2-1|TRBV27|.
CASSSAGTSGINEQFF
>TRBJ2-5|TRBV2|.
CASSGSRETQYF
>TRBJ1-2|TRBV20-1|.
CSASDRSTNYGYTF
>TRBJ1-1|TRBV6-2/TRBV6-3|once
CASSYSYPGGNTEAFF
>TRBJ1-3|TRBV30|.
CAWAPLLGGGNTIYF
>TRBJ1-1|TRBV5-1|.
CASSSARDRETNTEAFF
>TRBJ1-3|TRBV7-3|.
CASSLGGAGNTIYF
>TRBJ2-1|TRBV4-3|.
CASSQDREGEGRGYPDEQFF
>TRBJ2-7|TRBV11-2|.
CASSLGGTGAEQYF
>TRBJ1-3|TRBV3-1/TRBV3-2|.
CASSQGPREGNTIYF
>TRBJ2-5|TRBV2|.
CASSTSREETQYF
>TRBJ1-2|TRBV7-9|.
CASSLAPSAGGSFNYGYTF
>TRBJ1-3|TRBV6-5|once
CASSYVSSGSGNTIYF
>TRBJ1-1|TRBV28|.
CASSYWDRGTEAFF
>TRBJ2-7|TRBV5-8|.
CASSLGLMGDSYEQYF
>TRBJ1-4|TRBV4-1|once
CASSQKITTASGEKLFF
>TRBJ1-1|TRBV4-1|.
CASSQVIPGAGNTEAFF
>TRBJ1-2|TRBV18|.
CASSPDRNYGYTF
>TRBJ1-6|TRBV2|.
CAILPHGQQNSPLHF
>TRBJ1-2|TRBV5-4|.
CASSNRTGFNYGYTF
>TRBJ2-7|TRBV5-4|.
CASSPSAAGDTYEQYF
>TRBJ1-6|TRBV5-1|.
CASSLAGGRENSPLHF
>TRBJ1-5|TRBV27|.
CASSRIAGANNQPQHF
>TRBJ2-1|TRBV19|.
CASSMWEGFDEQFF
>TRBJ2-1|TRBV7-2|.
CASSPQGGPPYNEQFF
>TRBJ1-1|TRBV29-1|.
CSAEGQYTEAFF
>TRBJ1-1|TRBV2|.
CASRTGTAGTEAFF
>TRBJ1-1|TRBV27|.
CASSLQGAGMNTEAFF
>TRBJ1-5|TRBV28|.
CASSYLRGVSGNQPQHF
>TRBJ2-7|TRBV30|.
CAWTRGGTGLGYEQYF
>TRBJ1-5|TRBV15|once
CATSRHREPNQPQHF
>TRBJ1-1|TRBV4-1|.
CASSQDTITGAFF
>TRBJ2-3|TRBV7-2|.
CASSQTGALDTQYF
>TRBJ2-5|TRBV2|.
CASSAAGVPQETQYF